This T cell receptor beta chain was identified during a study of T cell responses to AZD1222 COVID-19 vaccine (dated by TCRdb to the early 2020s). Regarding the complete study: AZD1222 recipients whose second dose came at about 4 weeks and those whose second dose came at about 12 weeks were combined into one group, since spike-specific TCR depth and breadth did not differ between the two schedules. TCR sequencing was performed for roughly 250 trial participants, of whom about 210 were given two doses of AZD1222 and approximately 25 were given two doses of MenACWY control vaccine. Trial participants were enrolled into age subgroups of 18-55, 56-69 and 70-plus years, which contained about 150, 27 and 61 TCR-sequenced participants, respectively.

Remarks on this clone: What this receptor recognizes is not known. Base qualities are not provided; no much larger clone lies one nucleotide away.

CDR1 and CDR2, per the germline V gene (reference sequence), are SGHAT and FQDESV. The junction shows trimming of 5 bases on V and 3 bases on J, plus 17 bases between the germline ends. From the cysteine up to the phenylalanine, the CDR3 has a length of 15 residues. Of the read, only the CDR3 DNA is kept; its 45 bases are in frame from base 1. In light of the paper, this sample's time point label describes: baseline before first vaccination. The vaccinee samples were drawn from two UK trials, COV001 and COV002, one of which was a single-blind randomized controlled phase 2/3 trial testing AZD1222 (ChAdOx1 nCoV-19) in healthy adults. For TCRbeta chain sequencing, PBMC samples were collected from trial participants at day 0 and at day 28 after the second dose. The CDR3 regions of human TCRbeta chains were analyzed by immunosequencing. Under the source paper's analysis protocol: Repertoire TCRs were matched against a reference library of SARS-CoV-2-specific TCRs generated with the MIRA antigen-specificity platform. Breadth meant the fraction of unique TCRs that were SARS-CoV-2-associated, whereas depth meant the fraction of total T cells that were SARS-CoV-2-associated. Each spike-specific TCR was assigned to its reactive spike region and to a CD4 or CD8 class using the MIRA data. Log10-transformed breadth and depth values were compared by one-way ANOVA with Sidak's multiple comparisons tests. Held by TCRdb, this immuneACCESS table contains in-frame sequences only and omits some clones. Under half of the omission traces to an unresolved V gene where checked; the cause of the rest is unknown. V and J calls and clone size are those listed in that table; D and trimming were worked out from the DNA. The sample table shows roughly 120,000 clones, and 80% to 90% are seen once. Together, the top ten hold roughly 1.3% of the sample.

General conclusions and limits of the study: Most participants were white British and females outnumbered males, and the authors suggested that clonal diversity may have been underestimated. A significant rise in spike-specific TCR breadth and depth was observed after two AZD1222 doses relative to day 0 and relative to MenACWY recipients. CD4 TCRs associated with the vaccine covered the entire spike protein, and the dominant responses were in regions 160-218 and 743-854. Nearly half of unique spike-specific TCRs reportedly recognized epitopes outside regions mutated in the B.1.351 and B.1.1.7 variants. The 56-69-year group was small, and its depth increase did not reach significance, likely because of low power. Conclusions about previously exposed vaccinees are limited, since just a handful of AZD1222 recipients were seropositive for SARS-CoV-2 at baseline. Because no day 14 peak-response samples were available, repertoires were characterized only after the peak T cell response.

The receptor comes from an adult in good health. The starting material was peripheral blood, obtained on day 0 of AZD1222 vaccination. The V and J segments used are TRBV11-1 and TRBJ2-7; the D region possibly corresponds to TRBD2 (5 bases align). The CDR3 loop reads CASSLSFEGSYEQYF. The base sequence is TGTGCCAGCAGCCTATCGTTCGAAGGGAGCTACGAGCAGTACTTC.